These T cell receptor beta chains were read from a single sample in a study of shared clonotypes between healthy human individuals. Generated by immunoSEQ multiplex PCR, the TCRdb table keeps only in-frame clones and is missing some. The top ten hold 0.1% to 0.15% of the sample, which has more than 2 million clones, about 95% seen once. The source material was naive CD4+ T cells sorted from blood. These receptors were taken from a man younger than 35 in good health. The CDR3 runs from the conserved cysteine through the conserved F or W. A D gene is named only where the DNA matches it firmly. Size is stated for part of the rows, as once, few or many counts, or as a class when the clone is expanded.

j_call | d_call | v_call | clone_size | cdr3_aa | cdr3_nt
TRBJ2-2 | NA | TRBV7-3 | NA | CASSQNRAQAGELFF | TGTGCCAGCAGCCAAAACAGGGCCCAGGCCGGGGAGCTGTTTTTT
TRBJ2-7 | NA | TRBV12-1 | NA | CASTYNTGKQGAAGLADYEQYF | TGTGCCAGCACGTATAACACGGGAAAACAAGGTGCTGCGGGGCTAGCGGACTACGAGCAGTACTTC
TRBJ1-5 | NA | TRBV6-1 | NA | CASSGSSNQPQHF | TGTGCCAGCAGTGGGAGTAGCAATCAGCCCCAGCATTTT
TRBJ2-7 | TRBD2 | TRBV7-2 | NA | CASSLGPSGSGEQYF | TGTGCCAGCAGCTTAGGGCCTAGCGGGAGCGGCGAGCAGTACTTC
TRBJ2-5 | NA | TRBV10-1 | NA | CASSESSGRETQYF | TGCGCCAGCAGTGAGTCTTCTGGGAGGGAGACCCAGTACTTC
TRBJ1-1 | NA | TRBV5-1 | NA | CASSLGLNTEAFF | TGCGCCAGCAGCCTGGGGTTGAACACTGAAGCTTTCTTT
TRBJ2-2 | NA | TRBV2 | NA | CASKIRTGELFF | TGTGCCAGCAAAATAAGGACCGGGGAGCTGTTTTTT
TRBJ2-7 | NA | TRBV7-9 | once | CASSPPTGYEQYF | TGTGCCAGCAGCCCACCGACAGGCTACGAGCAGTACTTC
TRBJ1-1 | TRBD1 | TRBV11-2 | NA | CASSLIGTGMNTEAFF | TGTGCCAGCAGCTTAATAGGGACAGGTATGAACACTGAAGCTTTCTTT
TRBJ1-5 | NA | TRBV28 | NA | CASSLLSGGTVAQPQHF | TGTGCCAGCAGTTTATTGTCCGGGGGTACAGTTGCTCAGCCCCAGCATTTT
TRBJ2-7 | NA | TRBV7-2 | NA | CASSSLANSYEQYF | TGTGCCAGCAGCTCGCTAGCGAACTCCTACGAGCAGTACTTC
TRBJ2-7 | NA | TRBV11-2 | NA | CASSLDPGGAYEQYF | TGTGCCAGCAGCTTAGATCCGGGTGGGGCCTACGAGCAGTACTTC
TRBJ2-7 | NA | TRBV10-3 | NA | CAISEKRQFHEQYF | TGTGCCATCAGTGAGAAAAGACAGTTTCACGAGCAGTACTTC
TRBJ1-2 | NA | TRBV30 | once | CAWTKTNYGYTF | TGTGCCTGGACGAAGACTAACTATGGCTACACCTTC
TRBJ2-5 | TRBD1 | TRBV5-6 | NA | CASSSDRGKETQYF | TGTGCCAGCAGTTCTGACAGGGGGAAGGAGACCCAGTACTTC
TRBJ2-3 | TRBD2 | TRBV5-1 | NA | CATQPSGGAGDTQYF | TGCGCCACCCAACCCAGCGGGGGGGCGGGAGATACGCAGTATTTT
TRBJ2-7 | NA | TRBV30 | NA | CAWSGGFKPYEQYF | TGTGCCTGGAGTGGCGGCTTCAAGCCCTACGAGCAGTACTTC
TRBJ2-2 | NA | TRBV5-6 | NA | CASSLVGGELFF | TGTGCCAGCAGCTTGGTAGGTGGTGAGCTGTTTTTT
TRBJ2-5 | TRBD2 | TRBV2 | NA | CASTYRTSETQYF | TGTGCCAGCACCTACAGGACTAGCGAGACCCAGTACTTC
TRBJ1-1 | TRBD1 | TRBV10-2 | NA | CASNKGASTEAFF | TGCGCCAGCAATAAGGGGGCAAGCACTGAAGCTTTCTTT
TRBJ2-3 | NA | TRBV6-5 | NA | CASSYSILADTQYF | TGTGCCAGCAGTTACTCGATACTAGCAGATACGCAGTATTTT
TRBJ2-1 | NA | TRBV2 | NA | CASKTSGGNEQFF | TGTGCCAGCAAAACATCGGGCGGAAATGAGCAGTTCTTC
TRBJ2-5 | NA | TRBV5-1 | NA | CASSLQYQETQYF | TGCGCCAGCAGCTTACAGTACCAAGAGACCCAGTACTTC
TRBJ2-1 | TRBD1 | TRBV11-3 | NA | CASSFRQGSYNEQFF | TGTGCCAGCAGCTTCCGACAGGGAAGCTACAATGAGCAGTTCTTC
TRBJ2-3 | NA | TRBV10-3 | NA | CAISESRDTQYF | TGTGCCATCAGTGAGTCGAGGGATACGCAGTATTTT
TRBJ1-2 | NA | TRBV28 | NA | CASNTESSGVYSYGYTF | TGTGCCAGCAACACCGAGTCGTCAGGAGTCTACTCCTATGGCTACACCTTC
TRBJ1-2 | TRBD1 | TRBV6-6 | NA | CASSSPDRGDGYTF | TGTGCCAGCAGTTCCCCGGACAGGGGAGACGGCTACACCTTC
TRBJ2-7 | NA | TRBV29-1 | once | CSVGLSSGPTYEQYF | TGCAGCGTTGGCTTATCCTCGGGACCTACCTACGAGCAGTACTTC
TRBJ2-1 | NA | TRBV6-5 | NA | CASSYSHPDINEQFF | TGTGCCAGCAGTTACTCGCACCCGGACATAAATGAGCAGTTCTTC
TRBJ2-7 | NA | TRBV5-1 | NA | CASSSREYEQYF | TGCGCCAGCAGCTCCCGGGAGTACGAGCAGTACTTC
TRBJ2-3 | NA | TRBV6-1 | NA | CASSEGSSTDTQYF | TGTGCCAGCAGTGAGGGCAGCAGCACAGATACGCAGTATTTT
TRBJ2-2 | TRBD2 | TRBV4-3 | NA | CASSQVSSGRPRAGELFF | TGCGCCAGCAGCCAAGTAAGCAGCGGGAGGCCCCGGGCCGGGGAGCTGTTTTTT
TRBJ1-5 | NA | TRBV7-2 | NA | CASDLQGTGNQPQHF | TGTGCCAGCGATCTCCAGGGAACGGGGAATCAGCCCCAGCATTTT
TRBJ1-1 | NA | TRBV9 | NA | CASSVDRPNTEAFF | TGTGCCAGCAGCGTAGACAGACCGAACACTGAAGCTTTCTTT
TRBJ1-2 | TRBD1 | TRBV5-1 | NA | CASSFAGGGGYTF | TGCGCCAGCAGCTTTGCAGGGGGAGGAGGCTACACCTTC
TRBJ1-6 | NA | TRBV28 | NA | CASSLTDYNSPLHF | TGTGCCAGCAGTCTGACAGATTATAATTCACCCCTCCACTTT